The entry below describes one T cell receptor (beta chain). Authors' processing steps: Using reference gene primer amplification, nucleated cell counts were estimated. Profiled with immunoSEQ multiplex PCR; TCRdb holds only in-frame clones, not every one. D and trimming were read from the DNA, whereas the V and J calls and clone size are those reported in that table. The sample lists roughly 160,000 clones; roughly 93% were seen once. The data were obtained in a study of blood T cell repertoires in COVID-19. Overall study: The United States, Italy and Spain provided the acute and convalescent COVID-19 samples. T cells, B-cell-depleted T cells, or PBMCs supplied cDNA or gDNA.

CDR3 size: 13 residues. The trim removed 8 bases at V and 10 bases at J, leaving 7 bases unmatched. Germline loops: CDR1 ENHRY, CDR2 SYGVKD. V gene TRBV10-3 combines with J gene TRBJ1-6; TRBD1 matches 8 bases. The sequence came from a man aged 18 to 29 with COVID-19, enrolled during active disease. Input material: peripheral blood. The CDR3: CAIRVGQGSPLHF. In nucleotides, the CDR3 is TGTGCCATCCGGGTAGGACAGGGCTCACCCCTCCACTTT.